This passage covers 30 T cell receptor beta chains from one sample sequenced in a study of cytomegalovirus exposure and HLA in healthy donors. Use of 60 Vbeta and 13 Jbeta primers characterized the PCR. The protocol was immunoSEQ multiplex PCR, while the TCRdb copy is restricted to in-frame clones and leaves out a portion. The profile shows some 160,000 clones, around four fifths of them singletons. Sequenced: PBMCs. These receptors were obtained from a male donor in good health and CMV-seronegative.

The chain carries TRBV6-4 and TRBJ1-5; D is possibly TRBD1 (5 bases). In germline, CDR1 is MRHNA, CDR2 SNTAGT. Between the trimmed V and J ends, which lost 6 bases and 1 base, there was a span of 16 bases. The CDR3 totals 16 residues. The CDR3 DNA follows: TGTGCCAGCAGCCGAGGGACTGGGGACAGCAATCAGCCCCAGCATTTT. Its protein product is CASSRGTGDSNQPQHF.

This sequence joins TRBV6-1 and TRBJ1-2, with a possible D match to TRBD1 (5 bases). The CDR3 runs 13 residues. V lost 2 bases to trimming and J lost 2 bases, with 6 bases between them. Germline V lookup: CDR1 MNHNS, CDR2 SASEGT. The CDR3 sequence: CASSEQGNYGYTF. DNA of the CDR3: TGTGCCAGCAGTGAACAGGGAAACTATGGCTACACCTTC.

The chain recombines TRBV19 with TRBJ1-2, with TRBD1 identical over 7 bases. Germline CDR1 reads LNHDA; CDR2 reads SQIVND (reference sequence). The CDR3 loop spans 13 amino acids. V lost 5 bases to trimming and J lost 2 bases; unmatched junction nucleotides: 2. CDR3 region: CASSQQGNYGYTF. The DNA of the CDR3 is TGTGCCAGTAGTCAACAGGGGAACTATGGCTACACCTTC.

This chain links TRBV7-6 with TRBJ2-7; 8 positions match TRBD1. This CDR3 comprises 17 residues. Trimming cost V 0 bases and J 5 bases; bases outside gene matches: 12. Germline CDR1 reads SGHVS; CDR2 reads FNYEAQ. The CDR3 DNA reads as TGTGCCAGCAGCTTAGCCGGGACAGGAGCCCGGGTGGACGAGCAGTACTTC. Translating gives CASSLAGTGARVDEQYF.

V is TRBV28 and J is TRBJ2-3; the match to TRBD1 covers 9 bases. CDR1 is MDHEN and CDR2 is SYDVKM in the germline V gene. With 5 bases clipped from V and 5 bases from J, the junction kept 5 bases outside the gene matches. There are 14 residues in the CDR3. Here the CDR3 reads CASSLQGAGDTQYF. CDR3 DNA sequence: TGTGCCAGCAGTCTACAGGGGGCAGGAGATACGCAGTATTTT.

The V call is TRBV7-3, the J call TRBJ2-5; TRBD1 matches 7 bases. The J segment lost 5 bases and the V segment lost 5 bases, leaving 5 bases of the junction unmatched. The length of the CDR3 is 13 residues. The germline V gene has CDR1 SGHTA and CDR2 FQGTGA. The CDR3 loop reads CASSRQGRETQYF. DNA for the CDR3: TGTGCCAGCAGCAGACAGGGTCGTGAGACCCAGTACTTC.

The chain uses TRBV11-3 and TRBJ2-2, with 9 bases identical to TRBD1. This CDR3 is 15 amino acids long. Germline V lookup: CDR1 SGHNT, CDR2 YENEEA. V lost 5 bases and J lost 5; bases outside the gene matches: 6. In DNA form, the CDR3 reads TGTGCCAGCAGCCCAACAGGGGGCGGGACCGGGGAGCTGTTTTTT. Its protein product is CASSPTGGGTGELFF.

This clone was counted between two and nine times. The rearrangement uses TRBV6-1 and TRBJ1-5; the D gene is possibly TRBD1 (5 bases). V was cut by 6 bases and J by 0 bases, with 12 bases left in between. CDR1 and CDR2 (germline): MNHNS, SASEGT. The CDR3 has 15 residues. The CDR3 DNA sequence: TGTGCCAGCAGAAGGCGGGGGTCTAGCAATCAGCCCCAGCATTTT. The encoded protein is CASRRRGSSNQPQHF.

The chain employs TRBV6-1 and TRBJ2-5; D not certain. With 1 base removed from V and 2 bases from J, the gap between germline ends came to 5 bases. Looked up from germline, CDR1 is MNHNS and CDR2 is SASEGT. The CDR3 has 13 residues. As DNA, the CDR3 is TGTGCCAGCAGTGAAGTCCCGCAAGAGACCCAGTACTTC. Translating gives CASSEVPQETQYF.

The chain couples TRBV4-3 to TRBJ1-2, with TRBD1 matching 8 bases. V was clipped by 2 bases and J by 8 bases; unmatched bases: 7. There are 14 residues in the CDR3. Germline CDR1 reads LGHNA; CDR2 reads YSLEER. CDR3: CASSQTAGTGGYTF. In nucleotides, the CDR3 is TGCGCCAGCAGCCAAACAGCGGGGACAGGAGGCTACACCTTC.

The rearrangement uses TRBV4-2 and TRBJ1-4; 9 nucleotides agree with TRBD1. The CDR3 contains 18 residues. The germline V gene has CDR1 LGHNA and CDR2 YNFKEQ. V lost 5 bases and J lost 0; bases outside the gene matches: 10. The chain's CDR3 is CASSTVPGQGATNEKLFF. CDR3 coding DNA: TGTGCCAGCAGCACAGTCCCGGGACAGGGTGCAACTAATGAAAAACTGTTTTTT.

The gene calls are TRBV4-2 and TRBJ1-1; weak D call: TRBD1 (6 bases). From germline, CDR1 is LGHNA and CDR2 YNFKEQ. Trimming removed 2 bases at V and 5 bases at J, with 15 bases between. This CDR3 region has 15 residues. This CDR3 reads CASSQRTDGYTEAFF. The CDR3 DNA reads TGTGCCAGCAGCCAACGGACAGATGGATATACTGAAGCTTTCTTT.

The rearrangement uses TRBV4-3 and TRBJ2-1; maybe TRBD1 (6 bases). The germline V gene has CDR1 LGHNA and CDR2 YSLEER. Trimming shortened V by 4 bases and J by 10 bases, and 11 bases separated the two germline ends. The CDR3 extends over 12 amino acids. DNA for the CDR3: TGCGCCAGCAGCCTGTCCGACAGGGAGCAGTTCTTC. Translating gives CASSLSDREQFF.

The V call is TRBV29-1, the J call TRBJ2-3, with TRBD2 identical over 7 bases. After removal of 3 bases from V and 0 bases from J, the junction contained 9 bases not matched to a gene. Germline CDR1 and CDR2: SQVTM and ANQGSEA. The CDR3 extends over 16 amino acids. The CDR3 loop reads CSVEGLAEISTDTQYF. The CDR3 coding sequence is TGCAGCGTTGAGGGGCTAGCGGAGATTAGCACAGATACGCAGTATTTT.

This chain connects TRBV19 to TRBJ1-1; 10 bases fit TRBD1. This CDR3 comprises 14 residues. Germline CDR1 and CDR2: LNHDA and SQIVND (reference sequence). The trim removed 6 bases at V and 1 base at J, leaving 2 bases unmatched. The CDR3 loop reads CASRDRGGNTEAFF. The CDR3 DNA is TGTGCCAGTAGGGACAGGGGGGGGAACACTGAAGCTTTCTTT.

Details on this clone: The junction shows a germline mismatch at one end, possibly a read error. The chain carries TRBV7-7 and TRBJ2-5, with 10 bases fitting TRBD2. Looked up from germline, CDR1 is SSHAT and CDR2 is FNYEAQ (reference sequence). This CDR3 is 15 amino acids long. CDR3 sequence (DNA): TGTGCTAGCAGCCCGCCACTAGCGGGGAAAGAGACCCAGTACTTC. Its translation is CASSPPLAGKETQYF.

The CDR3 region has the DNA TGTGCCAGCAGCCCCCGGGACAGACACTACGAGCAGTACTTC. Its protein is CASSPRDRHYEQYF. V and J are TRBV7-9 and TRBJ2-7; 7 bases match TRBD1. V shed 5 bases, J shed 3 bases, and the junction held 7 bases outside the gene matches. In germline, CDR1 is SEHNR, CDR2 FQNEAQ (reference sequence). The CDR3 extends over 14 amino acids.

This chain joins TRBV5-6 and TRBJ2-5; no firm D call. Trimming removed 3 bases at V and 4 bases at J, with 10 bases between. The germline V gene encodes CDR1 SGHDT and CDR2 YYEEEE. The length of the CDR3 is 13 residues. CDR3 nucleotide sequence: TGTGCCAGCAGCTCCCTCCCAGGAGAGACCCAGTACTTC. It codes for CASSSLPGETQYF.

The CDR3 region has the DNA TGTGCCAGCAGGGACAGTAGCAATCAGCCCCAGCATTTT. Its protein is CASRDSSNQPQHF. The J gene is TRBJ1-5, the V gene TRBV6-1, with TRBD1 as a possible D gene (6 bases). V was cut by 6 bases and J by 0 bases, with 6 bases left in between. The CDR3 is made up of 13 amino acids. From germline, CDR1 is MNHNS and CDR2 SASEGT.

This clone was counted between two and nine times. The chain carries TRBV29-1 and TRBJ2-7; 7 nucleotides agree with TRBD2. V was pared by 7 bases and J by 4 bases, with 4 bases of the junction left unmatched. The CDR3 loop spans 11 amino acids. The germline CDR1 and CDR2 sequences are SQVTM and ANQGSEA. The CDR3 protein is CSGTSEYEQYF. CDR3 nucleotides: TGCAGCGGTACTAGCGAGTACGAGCAGTACTTC.

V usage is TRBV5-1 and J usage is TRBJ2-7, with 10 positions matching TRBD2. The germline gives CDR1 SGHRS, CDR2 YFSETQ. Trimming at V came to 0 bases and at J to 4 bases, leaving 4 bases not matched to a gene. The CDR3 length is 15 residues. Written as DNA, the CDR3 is TGCGCCAGCAGCTTGGAGGCTAGCGGGGGATACGAGCAGTACTTC. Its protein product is CASSLEASGGYEQYF.

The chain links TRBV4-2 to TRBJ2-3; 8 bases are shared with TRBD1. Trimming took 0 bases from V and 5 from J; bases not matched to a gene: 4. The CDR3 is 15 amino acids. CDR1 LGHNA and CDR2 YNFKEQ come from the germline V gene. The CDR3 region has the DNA TGTGCCAGCAGCCAAGATGGCGGGACAGGAGATACGCAGTATTTT. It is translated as CASSQDGGTGDTQYF.

The CDR3 nucleotides read TGCAGCGTTGTGGGGGGACAGGAGTCCTATGGCTACACCTTC. Translated: CSVVGGQESYGYTF. This rearrangement joins TRBV29-1 to TRBJ1-2; 8 nucleotides align to TRBD1. This CDR3 contains 14 residues. J gave up 4 bases and V 4 bases, and 8 bases lay outside the gene matches. Per germline, CDR1 SQVTM and CDR2 ANQGSEA.

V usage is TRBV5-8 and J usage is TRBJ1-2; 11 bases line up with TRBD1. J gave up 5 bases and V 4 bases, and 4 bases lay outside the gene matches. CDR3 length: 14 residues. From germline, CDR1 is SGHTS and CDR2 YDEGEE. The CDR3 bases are TGTGCCAGCAGCAAGGACAGGGGGCTATATGGCTACACCTTC. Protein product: CASSKDRGLYGYTF. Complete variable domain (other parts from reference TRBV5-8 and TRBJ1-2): EAGVTQSPTHLIKTRGQQATLRCSPISGHTSVYWYQQALGLGLQFLLWYDEGEERNRGNFPPRFSGRQFPNYSSELNVNALELEDSALYLCASSKDRGLYGYTFGSGTRLTVV.

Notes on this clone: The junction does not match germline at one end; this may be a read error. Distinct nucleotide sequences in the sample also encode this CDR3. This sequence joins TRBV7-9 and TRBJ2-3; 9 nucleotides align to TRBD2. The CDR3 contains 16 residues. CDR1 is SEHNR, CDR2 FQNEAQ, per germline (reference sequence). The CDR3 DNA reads TGTGCCAGCAGCTTCAGGGTTAGCGGGGGCACAGATACGCAATATTTT. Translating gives CASSFRVSGGTDTQYF.

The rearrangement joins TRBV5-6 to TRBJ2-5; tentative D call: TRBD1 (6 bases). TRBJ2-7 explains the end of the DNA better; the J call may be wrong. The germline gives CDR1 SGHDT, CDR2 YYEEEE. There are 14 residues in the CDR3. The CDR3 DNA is TGTGCCAGCAGCTTTCAGGACAGAACCTACGAGCAGTACTTC. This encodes CASSFQDRTYEQYF.

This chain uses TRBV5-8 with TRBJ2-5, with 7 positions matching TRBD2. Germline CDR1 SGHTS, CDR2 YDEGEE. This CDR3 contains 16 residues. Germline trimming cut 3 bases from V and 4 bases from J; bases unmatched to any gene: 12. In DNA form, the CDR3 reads TGTGCCAGCAGCTACGAACGGGGCGGGAGCAGAGAGACCCAGTACTTC. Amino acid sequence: CASSYERGGSRETQYF.

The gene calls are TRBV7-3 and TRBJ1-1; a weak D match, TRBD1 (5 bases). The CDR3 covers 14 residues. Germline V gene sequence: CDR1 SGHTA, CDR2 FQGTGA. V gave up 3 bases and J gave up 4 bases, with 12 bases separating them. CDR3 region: CASSFRLGGTEAFF. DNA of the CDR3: TGTGCCAGCAGCTTTCGGTTGGGGGGCACTGAAGCTTTCTTT.

The CDR3 spells CASSDRVRQETQYF. The DNA for the CDR3 is TGTGCCAGCAGTGATCGGGTCAGACAAGAGACCCAGTACTTC. The V gene is TRBV6-4, the J gene TRBJ2-5, with D hard to call. CDR3 length: 14 amino acids. Per the germline V gene, CDR1 is MRHNA and CDR2 is SNTAGT. V was cut by 3 bases and J by 2 bases, with 10 bases left in between.

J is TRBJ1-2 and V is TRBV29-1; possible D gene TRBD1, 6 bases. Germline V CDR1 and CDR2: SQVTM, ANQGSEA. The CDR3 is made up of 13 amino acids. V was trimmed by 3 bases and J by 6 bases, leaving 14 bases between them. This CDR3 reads CSVEDQQGNGYTF. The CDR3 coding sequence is TGCAGCGTTGAGGACCAACAGGGAAATGGCTACACCTTC.